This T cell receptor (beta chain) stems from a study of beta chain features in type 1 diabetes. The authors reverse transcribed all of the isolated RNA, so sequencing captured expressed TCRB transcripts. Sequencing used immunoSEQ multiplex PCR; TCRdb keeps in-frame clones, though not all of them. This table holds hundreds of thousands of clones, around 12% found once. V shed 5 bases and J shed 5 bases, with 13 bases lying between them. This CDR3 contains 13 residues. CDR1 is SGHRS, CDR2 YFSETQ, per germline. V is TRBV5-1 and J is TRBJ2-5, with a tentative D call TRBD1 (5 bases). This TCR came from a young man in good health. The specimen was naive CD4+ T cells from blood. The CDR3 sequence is CASSPGPLETQYF. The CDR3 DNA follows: TGCGCCAGCAGTCCAGGGCCCCTGGAGACCCAGTACTTC.